The present TCR beta chain was sequenced within a study of identical twins (dated by TCRdb to 2016 to 2017). Notes on the research overall: To test whether fetal clonotypes persist, this study deep-sequenced TCR alpha and beta repertoires from monozygotic twins, from unrelated adults of various ages, and from cord blood. To rule out contamination, the twin experiments were replicated at different times with different library preparation protocols.

Paper-wide results and their limitations: Zero-insertion analyses could be partly confounded by invariant T cells such as MAIT and iNKT, although diverse VJ usage argued against such confounding for most clonotypes. Because the same donors could not be followed over many years, the conclusions relied on cross-sectional statistical analysis. In beta out-of-frame sequences, excess twin sharing was weaker, because having fewer shared sequences lowered the signal-to-noise ratio. Compared with coincidental sharing between unrelated individuals, out-of-frame TCR alpha sequences shared between twins had an excess of sequences with low generation probability. In monozygotic twins, recombination models systematically underestimated out-of-frame TCR alpha sharing, but the models matched the sharing seen between unrelated individuals. Abundant cord blood beta clonotypes carried fewer insertions; young adult naive repertoires showed a weaker similar trend, while memory repertoires showed none.

Receptor amplification or capture employed 5' RACE. Sequencing instrument: Illumina HiSeq 2000. Template switching added a universal primer binding site, and the final cDNA carried a unique molecular identifier that allowed TCR cDNA molecules to be counted accurately. Specific primers in the conserved constant-segment region were used to synthesize first-strand cDNA for TCR alpha and beta chains. Each cDNA library was double barcoded, with a SMART-Mk sample barcode plus Illumina barcodes, to control for contamination. Two successive PCR steps introduced TruSeq adapter sequences along with Illumina sample barcodes. Sequencing of the TCR alpha and beta cDNA libraries was done on the Illumina HiSeq platform using custom primers. In the paper's pipeline: Unique molecular identifiers were extracted from raw reads with MiGEC, and CDR3 positions were determined with MiXCR. Recombination models were inferred per individual with the repgenHMM and IGoR tools using an EM algorithm. Shared clonotypes were analyzed with the tcR package in R, and sharing was normalized by the product of cloneset sizes. To study raw recombination free of thymic and clonal selection effects, out-of-frame nonproductive sequences were analyzed. The public reads were quality trimmed at Q25 with fastp and then assembled into clones with MiXCR by TCRdb, keeping productive beta chains. Each entry merges the rows of one CDR3 protein and shows their most common DNA and genes. TCRdb, rather than the study authors, made the V and J calls. The sample table records nearly 900,000 distinct CDR3 sequences; 9% to 15% of these occur just once. The ten largest account for around 1.6% of the sample.

CDR1 MDHEN and CDR2 SYDVKM are derived from the germline V gene. Clipping removes 6 bases from V and 10 bases from J, with 13 as the unmatched junction base count. The CDR3 holds 15 amino acids from the cysteine to the phenylalanine. Solely the CDR3 DNA is kept, with 45 bases framed from the first base. This clonotype was counted only a few times. Its antigen is still unknown. Qualities for individual bases were not recorded, and no much larger clone is one base off. All donors were healthy Caucasians. Three pairs of female monozygotic twins, all aged about 18 to 30 years, made up the twin cohort. Peripheral blood mononuclear cells were used as the source from which RNA for TCR libraries was isolated. Separately, the same data were catalogued under a study of yellow fever vaccine responses in identical twins. The second paper states: The authors reported that the T cell response to vaccination in identical twins appeared partly convergent and partly personalized. In identical twins, the study followed T cell clones that responded to the vaccine with precision.

Recombination linked TRBV28 to TRBJ2-1; TRBD2 aligns with 9 central bases. The TCR comes from a woman aged 18-30 years in good health. Sequencing was performed on PBMCs. This receptor has the CDR3 CASRFTGGGRGEQFF. The DNA is as follows: TGTGCCAGCAGATTTACTGGGGGCGGGAGGGGGGAGCAGTTCTTC.